This TCR beta chain was recovered during a study of shared clonotypes between healthy human individuals. Study-wide background: Used for every donor were three CD4 naive, three CD4 memory, two CD8 naive and one CD8 memory plate. Regarding the study as a whole: The rarefaction results pointed to incomplete sorted-subset sequencing despite large depth. Collection of samples was limited to blood; tissue repertoires likely differ. Having only a few donors restricted how much genetic and exposure-history diversity was captured.

Assay: immunoSEQ multiplex PCR; the TCRdb copy retains only in-frame clones and omits some. The data show about 990,000 clones, with approximately 78% seen just once and under 0.8% held by the top ten. Germline V gives CDR1 MDHEN, CDR2 SYDVKM. The CDR3 sequence is 16 residues long. As for this clone: Its antigen is not known.

The specimen sequenced was memory CD4+ T cells from PBMCs. This sample's subset: CD45RA-negative fraction. This rearrangement joins TRBV28 to TRBJ2-5, with TRBD2 identical over 7 bases. The DNA end lines up better with TRBJ2-7; the J call may be wrong. The sequence was collected from a man aged 18 to 30 in good health. Some clones in this sample may be carry-over from other donors' samples. The CDR3 loop is CASSFLIAGLTYEQYF. CDR3 coding DNA: TGTGCCAGCAGTTTCCTGATAGCGGGCCTAACCTACGAGCAGTACTTC.